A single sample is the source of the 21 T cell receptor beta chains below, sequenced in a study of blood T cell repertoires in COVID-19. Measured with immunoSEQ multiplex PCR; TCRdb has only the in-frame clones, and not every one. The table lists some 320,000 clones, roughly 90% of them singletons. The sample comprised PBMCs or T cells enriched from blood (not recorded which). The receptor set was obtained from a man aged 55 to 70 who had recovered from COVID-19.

The CDR3 sequence: CASRDREFAGELFF. In nucleotides, the CDR3 is TGTGCCAGCCGGGACAGAGAATTTGCCGGGGAGCTGTTTTTT. V usage is TRBV2 and J usage is TRBJ2-2; 7 bases are shared with TRBD1. The germline CDR1 and CDR2 sequences are SNHLY and FYNNEI. Unmatched junction bases numbered 9, after V lost 8 bases and J lost 6 bases. This CDR3 spans 14 amino acids.

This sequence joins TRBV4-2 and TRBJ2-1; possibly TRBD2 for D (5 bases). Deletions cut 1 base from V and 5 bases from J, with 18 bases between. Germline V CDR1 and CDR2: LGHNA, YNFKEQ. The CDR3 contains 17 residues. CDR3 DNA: TGTGCCAGCAGCCAAGTAGGTAGCGTGGAAGCGAACAATGAGCAGTTCTTC. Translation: CASSQVGSVEANNEQFF.

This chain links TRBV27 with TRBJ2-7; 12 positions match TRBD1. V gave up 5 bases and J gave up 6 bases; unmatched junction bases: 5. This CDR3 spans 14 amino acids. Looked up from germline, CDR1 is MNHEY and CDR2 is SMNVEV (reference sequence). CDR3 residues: CASSHGTGGGEQYF. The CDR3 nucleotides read TGTGCCAGCAGTCACGGGACAGGGGGCGGCGAGCAGTACTTC.

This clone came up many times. CDR3 loop: CAWSRDRGGNGYTF. The CDR3 DNA is TGTGCCTGGAGCCGGGACAGGGGAGGGAATGGCTACACCTTC. The rearrangement joins TRBV30 to TRBJ1-2, with TRBD1 matching over 10 bases. The CDR3 is made up of 14 amino acids. The ends lost 3 bases at V and 6 bases at J; junction bases unmatched: 7. The germline gives CDR1 GTSNPN, CDR2 SVGIG (reference sequence).

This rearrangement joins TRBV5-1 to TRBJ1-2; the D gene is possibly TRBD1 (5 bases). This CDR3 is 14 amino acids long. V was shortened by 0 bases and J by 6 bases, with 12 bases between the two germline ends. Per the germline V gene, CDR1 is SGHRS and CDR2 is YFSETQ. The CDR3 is CASSLGTQIHGYTF. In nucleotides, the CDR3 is TGCGCCAGCAGCTTGGGGACACAAATCCATGGCTACACCTTC.

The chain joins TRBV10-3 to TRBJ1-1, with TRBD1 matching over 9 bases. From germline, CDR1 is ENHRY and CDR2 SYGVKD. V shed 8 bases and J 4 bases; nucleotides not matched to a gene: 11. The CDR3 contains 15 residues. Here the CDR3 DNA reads TGTGCCATCTTCGCGGGACAGGGAAGTTTCACTGAAGCTTTCTTT. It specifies CAIFAGQGSFTEAFF.

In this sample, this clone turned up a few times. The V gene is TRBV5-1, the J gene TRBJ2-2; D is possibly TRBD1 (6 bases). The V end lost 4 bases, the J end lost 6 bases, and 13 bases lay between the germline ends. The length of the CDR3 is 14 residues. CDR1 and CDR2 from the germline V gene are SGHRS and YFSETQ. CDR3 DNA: TGCGCCAGCAGCAACAGGGCGGCGGCCGGGGAGCTGTTTTTT. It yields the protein CASSNRAAAGELFF.

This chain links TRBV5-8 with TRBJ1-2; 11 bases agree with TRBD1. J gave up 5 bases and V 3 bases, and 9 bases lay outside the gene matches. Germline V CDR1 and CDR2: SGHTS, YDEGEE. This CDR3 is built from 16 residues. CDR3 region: CASSWAGTGGDYGYTF. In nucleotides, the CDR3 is TGTGCCAGCAGCTGGGCCGGGACAGGGGGTGATTATGGCTACACCTTC.

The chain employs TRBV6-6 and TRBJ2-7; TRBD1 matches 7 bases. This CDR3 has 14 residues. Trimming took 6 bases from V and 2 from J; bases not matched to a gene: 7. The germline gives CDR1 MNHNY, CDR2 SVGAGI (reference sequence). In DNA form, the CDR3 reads TGTGCCAGCAGCAAAACAGGGGACACCTACGAGCAGTACTTC. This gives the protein CASSKTGDTYEQYF.

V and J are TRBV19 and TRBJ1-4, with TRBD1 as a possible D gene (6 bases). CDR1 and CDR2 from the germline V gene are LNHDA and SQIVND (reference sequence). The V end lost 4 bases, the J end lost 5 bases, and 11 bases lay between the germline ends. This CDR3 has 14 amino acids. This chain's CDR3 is CASSTDRLNEKLFF. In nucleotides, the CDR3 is TGTGCCAGTAGTACGGACAGACTAAATGAAAAACTGTTTTTT.

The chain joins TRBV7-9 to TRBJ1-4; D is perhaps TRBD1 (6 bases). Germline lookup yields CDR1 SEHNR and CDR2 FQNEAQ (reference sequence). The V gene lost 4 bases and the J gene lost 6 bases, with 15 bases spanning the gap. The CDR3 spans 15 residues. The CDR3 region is CASSSGRDMYEKLFF. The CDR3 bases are TGTGCCAGCAGCTCAGGACGGGACATGTATGAAAAACTGTTTTTT.

As DNA, the CDR3 is TGTGCCAGCAGTTTAGCACAAACCTACGAGCAGTACTTC. This codes for CASSLAQTYEQYF. The chain recombines TRBV12-3 or TRBV12-4 with TRBJ2-7; D is uncertain. Trimming shortened V by 0 bases and J by 2 bases, and 5 bases separated the two germline ends. The CDR3 contains 13 residues.

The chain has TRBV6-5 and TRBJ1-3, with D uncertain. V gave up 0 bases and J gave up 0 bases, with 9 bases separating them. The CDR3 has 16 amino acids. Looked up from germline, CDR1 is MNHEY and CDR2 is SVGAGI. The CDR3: CASSYSMGVSGNTIYF. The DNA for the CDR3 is TGTGCCAGCAGTTACTCGATGGGAGTCTCTGGAAACACCATATATTTT.

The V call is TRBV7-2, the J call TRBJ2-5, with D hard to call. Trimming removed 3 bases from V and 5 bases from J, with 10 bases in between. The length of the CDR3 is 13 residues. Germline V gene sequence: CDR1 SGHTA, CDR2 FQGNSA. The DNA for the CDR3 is TGTGCCAGCAGCTTGAGTAGCCTTGAGACCCAGTACTTC. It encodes CASSLSSLETQYF.

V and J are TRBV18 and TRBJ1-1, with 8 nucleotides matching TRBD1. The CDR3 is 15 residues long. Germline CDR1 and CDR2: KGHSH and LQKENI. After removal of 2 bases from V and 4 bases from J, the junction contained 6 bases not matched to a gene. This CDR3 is CASSPATGAGTEAFF. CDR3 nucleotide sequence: TGTGCCAGCTCACCAGCGACAGGGGCCGGCACTGAAGCTTTCTTT.

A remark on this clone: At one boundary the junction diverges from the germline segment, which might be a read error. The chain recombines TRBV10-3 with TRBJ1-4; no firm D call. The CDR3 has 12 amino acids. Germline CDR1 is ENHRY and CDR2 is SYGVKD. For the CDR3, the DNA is TGTGCCGTCAGGAGCTCGAATGAAAAACTGTTTTTT. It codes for CAVRSSNEKLFF.

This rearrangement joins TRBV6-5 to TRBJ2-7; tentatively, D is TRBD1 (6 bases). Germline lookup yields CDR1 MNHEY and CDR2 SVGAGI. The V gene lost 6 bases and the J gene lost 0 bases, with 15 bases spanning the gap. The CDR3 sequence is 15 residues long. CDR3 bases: TGTGCCAGCAGCCCCTATCCGGGACACTCCTACGAGCAGTACTTC. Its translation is CASSPYPGHSYEQYF.

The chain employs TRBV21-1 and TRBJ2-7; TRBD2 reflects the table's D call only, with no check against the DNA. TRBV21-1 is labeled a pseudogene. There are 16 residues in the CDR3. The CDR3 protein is CASSKNCGRAPYEQYF. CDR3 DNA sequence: TGTGCCAGCAGCAAAAATTGCGGGAGGGCCCCCTACGAGCAGTACTTC.

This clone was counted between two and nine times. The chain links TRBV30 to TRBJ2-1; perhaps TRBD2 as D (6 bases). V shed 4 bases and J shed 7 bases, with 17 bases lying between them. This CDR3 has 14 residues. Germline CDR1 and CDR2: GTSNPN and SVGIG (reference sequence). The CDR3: CAWNPTSHWNEQFF. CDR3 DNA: TGTGCCTGGAACCCGACTAGTCATTGGAATGAGCAGTTCTTC.

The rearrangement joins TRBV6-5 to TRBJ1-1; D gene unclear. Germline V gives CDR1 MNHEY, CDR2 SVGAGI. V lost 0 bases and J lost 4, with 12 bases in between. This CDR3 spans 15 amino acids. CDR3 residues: CASSYSSGVGTEAFF. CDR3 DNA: TGTGCCAGCAGTTACTCATCCGGGGTGGGCACTGAAGCTTTCTTT.

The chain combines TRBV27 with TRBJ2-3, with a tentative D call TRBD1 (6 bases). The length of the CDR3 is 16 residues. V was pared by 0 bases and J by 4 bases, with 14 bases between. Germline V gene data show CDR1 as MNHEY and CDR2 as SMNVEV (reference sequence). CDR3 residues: CASSLSRNRAADTQYF. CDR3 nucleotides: TGTGCCAGCAGTTTATCCCGTAACAGGGCTGCAGATACGCAGTATTTT.